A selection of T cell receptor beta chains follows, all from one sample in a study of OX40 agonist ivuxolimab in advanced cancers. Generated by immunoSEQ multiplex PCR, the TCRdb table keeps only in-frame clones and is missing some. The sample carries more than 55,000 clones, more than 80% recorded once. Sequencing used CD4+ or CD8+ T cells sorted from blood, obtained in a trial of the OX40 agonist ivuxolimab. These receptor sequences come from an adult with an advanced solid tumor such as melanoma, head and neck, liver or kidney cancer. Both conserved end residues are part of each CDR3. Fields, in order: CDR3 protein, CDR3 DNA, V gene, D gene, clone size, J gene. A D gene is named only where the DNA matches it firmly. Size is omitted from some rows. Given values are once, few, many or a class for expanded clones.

CASSLAGNQETQYF | TGTGCCAGCAGCTTGGCCGGGAACCAAGAGACCCAGTACTTC | TRBV5-6 | . | . | TRBJ2-5
CASSLTGATYEQYF | TGTGCCAGCAGTCTTACAGGGGCCACCTACGAGCAGTACTTC | TRBV5-6 | TRBD1 | . | TRBJ2-7
CASSSTGSNQPQHF | TGTGCCAGCAGCTCGACAGGGAGCAATCAGCCCCAGCATTTT | TRBV7-6 | TRBD1 | . | TRBJ1-5
CASSLRDSMSTDTQYF | TGTGCCAGCAGCTTGAGGGACAGCATGAGCACAGATACGCAGTATTTT | TRBV5-8 | TRBD1 | . | TRBJ2-3
CACRASGNTIYF | TGTGCCTGCAGGGCCTCTGGAAACACCATATATTTT | TRBV30 | . | . | TRBJ1-3
CASRPGQGVYEQYF | TGTGCCAGTAGACCCGGACAGGGGGTCTACGAGCAGTACTTC | TRBV19 | TRBD1 | . | TRBJ2-7
CASSLYGGGSTDTQYF | TGTGCCAGCAGCTTATATGGCGGGGGGTCCACAGATACGCAGTATTTT | TRBV7-3 | TRBD2 | . | TRBJ2-3
CSTRQGRNTEAFF | TGCAGCACAAGACAGGGAAGGAACACTGAAGCTTTCTTT | TRBV29-1 | TRBD1 | few | TRBJ1-1
CASGLATTLGIQYF | TGTGCTAGTGGTTTGGCGACCACATTAGGGATTCAGTACTTC | TRBV12-5 | . | once | TRBJ2-4
CASSLEAGAGELFF | TGCGCCAGCAGCTTGGAAGCGGGGGCCGGGGAGCTGTTTTTT | TRBV5-1 | TRBD2 | . | TRBJ2-2
CASSELGAHSGNTIYF | TGTGCCAGCAGCGAGCTGGGAGCGCACTCTGGAAACACCATATATTTT | TRBV7-2 | . | . | TRBJ1-3
CASSTHRGTGELFF | TGTGCCAGCAGCACACACAGGGGCACCGGGGAGCTGTTTTTT | TRBV9 | TRBD1 | . | TRBJ2-2
CASSTPLGGYTF | TGTGCCAGCAGCACACCTTTGGGTGGCTACACCTTC | TRBV7-2 | . | once | TRBJ1-2
CASSLGGLGTPLHF | TGTGCCAGCAGCTTAGGGGGCTTGGGCACACCCCTCCACTTT | TRBV7-9 | . | few | TRBJ1-6
CASSIDLGGKLFF | TGTGCCAGTAGTATAGATCTTGGGGGAAAACTGTTTTTT | TRBV19 | . | . | TRBJ1-4
CAITNSRGPDGYTF | TGTGCCATCACCAACAGCAGGGGGCCCGATGGCTACACCTTC | TRBV10-3 | TRBD1 | few | TRBJ1-2
CASSIGLRTEGYTF | TGCGCCAGCAGCATAGGCCTACGGACAGAAGGCTACACCTTC | TRBV5-1 | . | . | TRBJ1-2
CAISEARVNNQPQHF | TGTGCCATCAGTGAGGCCAGGGTGAACAATCAGCCCCAGCATTTT | TRBV10-3 | . | . | TRBJ1-5
CAIHPGQGDEKLFF | TGTGCCATCCATCCCGGCCAGGGTGACGAAAAACTGTTTTTT | TRBV28 | . | few | TRBJ1-4
CASSRTSGGADEQFF | TGTGCCAGCAGCCGGACTAGCGGGGGGGCGGATGAGCAGTTCTTC | TRBV4-2 | TRBD2 | few | TRBJ2-1
CASSSADRFAEAFF | TGTGCCAGCAGCTCAGCCGACAGATTTGCTGAAGCTTTCTTT | TRBV11-3 | . | . | TRBJ1-1
CSVVRGNGFTDTQYF | TGCAGCGTTGTTAGAGGTAACGGATTCACAGATACGCAGTATTTT | TRBV29-1 | . | . | TRBJ2-3